Shown below are 31 T cell receptor beta chains from a single sample sequenced in a study of CD8+CD57+ T cells in acquired aplastic anemia. CD8+CD57+ cell expansion had been shown by flow cytometry in patients chosen for sequencing. TCR beta VDJ and CDR3 were profiled, and genomic DNA was the template. MiXCR was run by TCRdb on the reads, yielding one entry per CDR3 protein. The profile covers about half a million distinct CDR3 sequences, with about a third appearing a single time and nearly 0.85% taken by the ten largest. Material for sequencing was sorted CD4+, CD8+, or CD8+CD57+ T cells (not recorded which) from PBMCs. The receptor set was obtained from a human donor with aplastic anemia.

V usage is TRBV9 and J usage is TRBJ2-6, with a weak D call TRBD2 (5 bases). The CDR3 has 16 amino acids. Trimming removed 0 bases at V and 3 bases at J, with 10 bases between. Germline-derived CDR1 and CDR2 are SGDLS and YYNGEE. The CDR3 DNA follows: TGTGCCAGCAGCGTAGGACCGGGAATTGGGGCCAACGTCCTGACTTTC. Protein: CASSVGPGIGANVLTF.

Only a few counts were recorded for this clonotype. CDR3 loop: CASSAGAGTGYNEQYF. DNA for the CDR3: TGCGCCAGCAGCGCTGGGGCCGGGACAGGGTATAACGAGCAGTACTTC. This sequence joins TRBV5-1 and TRBJ2-7; TRBD1 matches at 9 bases. The ends lost 4 bases at V and 5 bases at J; junction bases unmatched: 13. Germline V gives CDR1 SGHRS, CDR2 YFSETQ. The CDR3 consists of 16 residues.

The V gene is TRBV2, the J gene TRBJ1-2; D unclear. Germline lookup yields CDR1 SNHLY and CDR2 FYNNEI. The V and J ends lost 0 bases and 8 bases respectively, with 13 bases between them. The CDR3 has 14 amino acids. The CDR3 spells CASSEAAGLIGYTF. The CDR3 coding sequence is TGTGCCAGCAGTGAAGCTGCTGGGCTTATCGGCTACACCTTC.

The rearrangement links TRBV15 to TRBJ2-1; weak D call: TRBD1 (6 bases). Trimming removed 1 base at V and 7 bases at J, with 8 bases between. In germline, CDR1 is LNHNV, CDR2 YYDKDF (reference sequence). The CDR3 covers 13 residues. The CDR3 region has the DNA TGTGCCACCAGCAGAGCCACAGGGAATGAGCAGTTCTTC. Amino acid sequence: CATSRATGNEQFF.

This sequence joins TRBV2 and TRBJ1-1, with TRBD1 identical over 7 bases. The CDR3 consists of 13 residues. V was pared by 7 bases and J by 11 bases, with 13 bases of the junction left unmatched. Germline CDR1 SNHLY, CDR2 FYNNEI. CDR3 nucleotide sequence: TGTGCCAGCAACAACGACAGGGACCGTGGGGCTTTCTTT. Translated, it gives CASNNDRDRGAFF.

This clonotype was counted only a few times. The chain links TRBV25-1 to TRBJ1-1; no clear D gene. The CDR3 runs to 14 residues. V was pared by 6 bases and J by 6 bases, with 17 bases between. Germline V gene lookup returns CDR1 MGHDK and CDR2 SYGVNS. Here the CDR3 DNA reads TGTGCCAGCAGCGATTCTCGGGCCGACCCTGAAGCTTTCTTT. It specifies CASSDSRADPEAFF.

This clonotype was seen only a few times. J is TRBJ2-7 and V is TRBV6-1; 8 bases are shared with TRBD1. CDR3 length equals 15 residues. Trimming removed 3 bases from V and 1 base from J; junction bases left unmatched: 5. Germline V lookup: CDR1 MNHNS, CDR2 SASEGT. The CDR3 DNA reads TGTGCCAGCAGTGATCCGGGACAGGTTTCCTACGAGCAGTACTTC. Translating it yields CASSDPGQVSYEQYF.

V gene TRBV7-3 combines with J gene TRBJ2-7; D is perhaps TRBD2 (6 bases). This CDR3 is built from 13 residues. V lost 4 bases and J lost 2, with 9 bases in between. CDR1 and CDR2 (germline): SGHTA, FQGTGA. Here the CDR3 reads CASSYGGTYEQYF. Written as DNA, the CDR3 is TGTGCCAGCAGCTACGGGGGTACCTACGAGCAGTACTTC.

This clonotype showed up many times. This chain connects TRBV29-1 to TRBJ2-5, with 12 bases fitting TRBD2. Germline assignment: CDR1 SQVTM and CDR2 ANQGSEA. V shed 7 bases, J shed 1 base, and the junction held 7 bases outside the gene matches. The length of the CDR3 is 15 residues. The CDR3 loop is CSDILAGGTQETQYF. CDR3 DNA: TGCAGCGACATACTAGCGGGAGGAACCCAAGAGACCCAGTACTTC.

The DNA for the CDR3 is TGTGCCAGTAGACAGGGGGATGAAAAACTGTTTTTT. It is translated as CASRQGDEKLFF. The V and J genes are TRBV25-1 and TRBJ1-4; TRBD1 matches at 9 bases. Germline V gene lookup returns CDR1 MGHDK and CDR2 SYGVNS. V lost 9 bases, J lost 6 bases, and 2 bases stayed unmatched. The CDR3 loop spans 12 amino acids. Full variable domain (remainder filled in from reference TRBV25-1 and TRBJ1-4): EADIYQTPRYLVIGTGKKITLECSQTMGHDKMYWYQQDPGMELHLIHYSYGVNSTEKGDLSSESTVSRIRTEHFPLTLESARPSHTSQYLCASRQGDEKLFFGSGTQLSVL.

This chain joins TRBV12-3 or TRBV12-4 and TRBJ2-5; D call uncertain. Between the trimmed V and J ends, which lost 8 bases and 8 bases, there was a span of 21 bases. The CDR3 contains 14 residues. The CDR3 coding sequence is TGTGCCAGCTCCCCTCCGCTGTTCACAAGAACCCAGTACTTC. Protein product: CASSPPLFTRTQYF.

Comment on this clonotype: A read error may explain this, as a much larger clone is one base away. The chain employs TRBV19 and TRBJ1-2, with unresolved D. V gave up 4 bases and J gave up 7 bases, with 13 bases separating them. The CDR3 is 13 residues long. Germline-derived CDR1 and CDR2 are LNHDA and SQIVND (reference sequence). The CDR3 sequence: CASSKDGPCGYTF. The CDR3 DNA is TGTGCCAGTAGTAAAGACGGCCCCTGTGGCTACACCTTC.

Notes on this clonotype: This may arise from a read error, as a much more abundant clone is one base away. The chain is built from TRBV20-1 and TRBJ2-7, with D possibly being TRBD2 (6 bases). This CDR3 is built from 12 residues. The germline CDR1 and CDR2 sequences are DFQATT and SNEGSKA (reference sequence). Trimming removed 4 bases at V and 2 bases at J, with 9 bases between. CDR3 sequence: CSATSGAYEQYF. The CDR3 DNA is TGCAGTGCTACATCGGGGGCCTACGAGCAGTACTTC.

V usage is TRBV10-3 and J usage is TRBJ1-4; a possible D gene is TRBD1 (6 bases). CDR1 is ENHRY, CDR2 SYGVKD, per germline. The CDR3 has 15 residues. Trimming removed 10 bases from V and 0 bases from J, with 15 bases in between. This CDR3 reads CASSTDRPTNEKLFF. CDR3 nucleotide sequence: TGTGCCAGCAGCACTGACAGGCCAACTAATGAAAAACTGTTTTTT.

The chain has TRBV30 and TRBJ1-2; D remains unclear. V lost 5 bases and J lost 4, with 11 bases in between. Germline CDR1 and CDR2: GTSNPN and SVGIG (reference sequence). The CDR3 covers 12 residues. CDR3 in DNA: TGTGCCTGGGGAGTGGGTACCTATGGCTACACCTTC. Encoded protein: CAWGVGTYGYTF.

A remark on this clonotype: A single base separates this from a much larger clone, so it may be a read error. The CDR3 region is CSARTGRVSGPQHF. In DNA, the CDR3 is TGCAGTGCGAGGACAGGGAGGGTGTCTGGGCCCCAGCATTTT. The J gene is TRBJ1-5, the V gene TRBV20-1; 8 nucleotides align to TRBD1. The V segment lost 6 bases and the J segment 9 bases; nucleotides outside the gene matches: 13. Germline values: CDR1 DFQATT, CDR2 SNEGSKA (reference sequence). The CDR3 extends over 14 amino acids.

This clonotype was counted a few times. The chain recombines TRBV11-1 with TRBJ2-1, with 8 bases identical to TRBD1. The CDR3 spans 16 residues. The junction had 7 bases not matched to a gene; V was cut back by 0 bases and J by 6 bases. Germline loops: CDR1 SGHAT, CDR2 FQDESV (reference sequence). The CDR3 nucleotides are TGTGCCAGCAGCTTAGCCCTGGACAGGGAAAGCAATGAGCAGTTCTTC. Amino acids: CASSLALDRESNEQFF.

Of note for this clonotype: One junction end disagrees with the germline gene, perhaps due to a read error. The chain joins TRBV7-8 to TRBJ2-1; 9 bases match TRBD1. This CDR3 spans 15 amino acids. CDR1 and CDR2 (germline): SGHVS, FQNEAQ. CDR3 protein: CASSSTGQGYNEQLF. CDR3 DNA sequence: TGTGCCAGCAGCTCGACGGGACAGGGCTACAATGAGCAGCTCTTC. Filled out from reference TRBV7-8 and TRBJ2-1, the complete variable domain reads GAGVSQSPRYKVAKRGQDVALRCDPISGHVSLFWYQQALGQGPEFLTYFQNEAQLDKSGLPSDRFFAERPEGSVSTLKIQRTQQEDSAVYLCASSSTGQGYNEQLFGPGTRLTVL.

The chain uses TRBV19 and TRBJ1-2; D is ambiguous. The CDR3 loop spans 14 amino acids. Germline V CDR1 and CDR2: LNHDA, SQIVND (reference sequence). Trimming removed 1 base at V and 1 base at J, with 7 bases between. CDR3 amino acids: CASSIASSNYGYTF. CDR3 DNA: TGTGCCAGTAGTATAGCTAGCAGTAACTATGGCTACACCTTC. Looking up the rest from reference TRBV19 and TRBJ1-2 gives the full variable domain: DGGITQSPKYLFRKEGQNVTLSCEQNLNHDAMYWYRQDPGQGLRLIYYSQIVNDFQKGDIAEGYSVSREKKESFPLTVTSAQKNPTAFYLCASSIASSNYGYTFGSGTRLTVV.

This clonotype was picked up a small number of times. The rearrangement uses TRBV14 and TRBJ1-6; TRBD1 matches at 7 bases. From germline, CDR1 is SGHDN and CDR2 FVKESK. V was pared by 6 bases and J by 0 bases, with 5 bases of the junction left unmatched. The CDR3 is 16 residues long. CDR3 DNA: TGTGCCAGCAGTCGACAGGGCAGCTCCTATAATTCACCCCTCCACTTT. Translated: CASSRQGSSYNSPLHF.

This rearrangement joins TRBV7-2 to TRBJ2-2; 13 bases match TRBD2. This CDR3 is built from 15 residues. With 5 bases clipped from V and 6 bases from J, the junction kept 3 bases outside the gene matches. The V gene's germline CDR1 is SGHTA and CDR2 FQGNSA. The CDR3 nucleotides are TGTGCCAGCAGCATGGGGACTAGCGGGGCCGGGGAGCTGTTTTTT. Protein: CASSMGTSGAGELFF. Filled out from reference TRBV7-2 and TRBJ2-2, the complete variable domain reads GAGVSQSPSNKVTEKGKDVELRCDPISGHTALYWYRQSLGQGLEFLIYFQGNSAPDKSGLPSDRFSAERTGGSVSTLTIQRTQQEDSAVYLCASSMGTSGAGELFFGEGSRLTVL.

The chain is built from TRBV24-1 and TRBJ2-2, with 7 nucleotides matching TRBD1. V trimming: 4 bases; J trimming: 5 bases; junction bases outside the gene matches: 6. The germline CDR1 and CDR2 sequences are KGHDR and SFDVKD. This CDR3 has 15 residues. For the CDR3, the DNA is TGTGCCACCAGTGAGGGGACAGTATTGACCGGGGAGCTGTTTTTT. It encodes CATSEGTVLTGELFF.

This chain joins TRBV11-1 and TRBJ1-2; 10 bases align to TRBD1. The junction had 13 bases not matched to a gene; V was cut back by 2 bases and J by 7 bases. This CDR3 has 17 amino acids. Germline V gene sequence: CDR1 SGHAT, CDR2 FQDESV (reference sequence). CDR3 protein: CASSLPDRGTVPLGYTF. CDR3 DNA sequence: TGTGCCAGCAGCTTACCGGACAGGGGGACGGTCCCCCTTGGCTACACCTTC.

This clonotype came up a few times. The CDR3 DNA reads TGTGCCAGCAGCCAAGATTCCACAGCCTACGAGCAGTACTTC. Encoded protein: CASSQDSTAYEQYF. The rearrangement uses TRBV3-1 and TRBJ2-7; D unresolved. Germline V CDR1 and CDR2: LGHDT, YNNKEL (reference sequence). Between the trimmed V and J ends, which lost 0 bases and 2 bases, there was a span of 8 bases. CDR3 length: 14 amino acids.

In its sample, this clonotype was seen a few times. A much larger clone sits a single nucleotide away, making a read error possible. It is unclear where the CDR3 begins or ends on the DNA, so no DNA is shown, and the CDR3 is as TCRdb lists it. The chain has TRBV19 and TRBJ1-5; the D call of TRBD1 is as the table states it, not checked on the DNA. The CDR3 sequence runs 15 residues, both termini included. CDR1 is LNHDA, CDR2 SQIVND, per germline (reference sequence). The CDR3 loop reads CASSVGGGTWQPPHF.

The chain is built from TRBV7-3 and TRBJ1-1; TRBD1 aligns across 11 bases. The CDR3 contains 15 residues. Germline lookup yields CDR1 SGHTA and CDR2 FQGTGA. The trim removed 5 bases at V and 5 bases at J, leaving 7 bases unmatched. The CDR3 sequence is CASSDRDRGRTEAFF. The CDR3 region has the DNA TGTGCCAGCAGCGACAGGGACAGGGGGAGGACTGAAGCTTTCTTT.

This clonotype was seen ten or more times. The chain recombines TRBV7-2 with TRBJ1-5; a possible D gene is TRBD1 (6 bases). In germline, CDR1 is SGHTA, CDR2 FQGNSA. Trimming removed 5 bases from V and 2 bases from J, with 13 bases in between. This CDR3 is built from 15 residues. CDR3 in DNA: TGTGCCAGCAGCGGCGGGGGGGCCGGCAATCAGCCCCAGCATTTT. Protein product: CASSGGGAGNQPQHF.

This clonotype was seen more than once but under ten times. The chain combines TRBV24-1 with TRBJ1-4, with 7 bases identical to TRBD1. Germline CDR1 KGHDR, CDR2 SFDVKD. This CDR3 contains 15 residues. V gave up 4 bases and J gave up 7 bases; unmatched junction bases: 8. CDR3 nucleotides: TGTGCCACCAGTGACCCCTGGGCAGGGGGTGAAAAACTGTTTTTT. This codes for CATSDPWAGGEKLFF.

This clonotype was picked up many times. The chain joins TRBV10-2 to TRBJ1-3; possibly TRBD1 for D (6 bases). Germline V CDR1 and CDR2: WSHSY, SAAADI. The germline V and J ends were trimmed by 7 bases and 2 bases, with 12 bases remaining between them. This CDR3 spans 14 amino acids. CDR3 sequence reads: CASTQGGAGNTIYF. The CDR3 coding sequence is TGCGCCAGCACCCAAGGGGGGGCTGGAAACACCATATATTTT.

In the case of this clonotype: A much larger clone lies a single base off, so this may be a read error. The chain carries TRBV11-1 and TRBJ1-6, with D tentatively TRBD1 (5 bases). This CDR3 has 17 amino acids. CDR1 is SGHAT, CDR2 FQDESV, per germline (reference sequence). The CDR3 loop reads CASRLGRGSSYNSPLHF. The CDR3 DNA reads as TGTGCCAGCAGATTAGGACGGGGCAGTAGTTATAATTCACCCCTCCACTTT.

The V call is TRBV7-3, the J call TRBJ2-5; 8 nucleotides line up with TRBD1. There are 14 residues in the CDR3. CDR1 is SGHTA, CDR2 FQGTGA, per germline. J gave up 3 bases and V 2 bases, and 2 bases lay outside the gene matches. In DNA form, the CDR3 reads TGTGCCAGCAGCTTATCAGGGGGCAAAGAGACCCAGTACTTC. Protein product: CASSLSGGKETQYF.